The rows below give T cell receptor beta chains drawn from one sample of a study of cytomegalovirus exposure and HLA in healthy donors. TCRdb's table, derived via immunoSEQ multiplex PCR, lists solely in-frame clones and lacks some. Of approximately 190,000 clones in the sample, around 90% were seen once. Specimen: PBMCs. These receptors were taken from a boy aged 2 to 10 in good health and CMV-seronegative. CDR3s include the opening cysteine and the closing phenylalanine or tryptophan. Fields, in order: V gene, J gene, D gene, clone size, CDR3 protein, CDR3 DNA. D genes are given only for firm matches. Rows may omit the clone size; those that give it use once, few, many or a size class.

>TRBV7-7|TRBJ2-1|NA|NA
CASSLGDRNNEQFF
TGTGCCAGCAGCTTAGGAGACAGAAACAATGAGCAGTTCTTC
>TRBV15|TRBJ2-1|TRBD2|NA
CATSRVRGGSYNEQFF
TGTGCCACCAGCAGAGTTCGGGGGGGCTCTTACAATGAGCAGTTCTTC
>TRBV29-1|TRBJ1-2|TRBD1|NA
CSVGRGQGLGLRGYTF
TGCAGCGTTGGGCGGGGACAGGGGCTGGGGCTACGTGGCTACACCTTC
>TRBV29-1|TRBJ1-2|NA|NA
CSARDTDLYTF
TGCAGCGCTCGGGATACAGACCTCTACACCTTC
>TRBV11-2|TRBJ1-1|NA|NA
CASSLDGENTEAFF
TGTGCCAGCAGCTTAGACGGAGAGAACACTGAAGCTTTCTTT
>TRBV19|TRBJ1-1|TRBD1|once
CASSIAGQGAFGEAFF
TGTGCCAGTAGTATAGCAGGGCAGGGGGCCTTCGGTGAAGCTTTCTTT
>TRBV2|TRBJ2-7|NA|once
CASSATGNEQYF
TGTGCCAGCAGTGCTACAGGGAACGAGCAGTACTTC
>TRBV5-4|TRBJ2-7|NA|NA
CASSMGAGQNLYEQYF
TGTGCCAGCAGCATGGGGGCGGGACAGAATTTGTACGAGCAGTACTTC
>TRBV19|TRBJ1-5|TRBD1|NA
CASSPGQGGQPQHF
TGTGCCAGTAGTCCCGGACAGGGCGGGCAGCCCCAGCATTTT
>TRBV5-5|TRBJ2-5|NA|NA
CASSGGRETQYF
TGTGCCAGCAGCGGCGGCCGAGAGACCCAGTACTTC